This TCR beta chain was retrieved from a study of circulating CD8 cells and anti-PD-1 response in melanoma. Each library started from 15 ng of total RNA using the QIAseq Immune Repertoire TCR panel. TCRdb recomputed calls from the reads with MiXCR, one row per CDR3 protein. The top ten hold 67% of the sample, which has about 420 distinct CDR3 sequences, approximately 8.6% seen once. The ends were cut back, 5 bases at V and 1 base at J, with 17 bases in the middle. The CDR3 is 16 amino acids. Looked up from germline, CDR1 is MDHEN and CDR2 is SYDVKM. This clonotype is categorized as medium-sized (0.01 to 0.1%). Live CD3+CD8+TCRalphabeta+ cells were sorted into four subsets by PD-1 and/or TIGIT.

The receptor's source is a human donor with melanoma. Material: CD8+ T cells from PBMCs, obtained at baseline or after one month of anti-PD-1 therapy (not recorded which). The gene calls are TRBV28 and TRBJ2-5, with TRBD1 as a possible D gene (5 bases). The CDR3 loop reads CASSDPTERGQETQYF. As DNA, the CDR3 is TGTGCCAGCAGTGACCCCACGGAAAGGGGCCAAGAGACCCAGTACTTC. The full variable domain, in which reference TRBV28 and TRBJ2-5 provide the parts outside the CDR3, is DVKVTQSSRYLVKRTGEKVFLECVQDMDHENMFWYRQDPGLGLRLIYFSYDVKMKEKGDIPEGYSVSREKKERFSLILESASTNQTSMYLCASSDPTERGQETQYFGPGTRLLVL.